These 30 T cell receptor beta chains were all obtained from the same sample, sequenced in a study of blood T cell repertoires in COVID-19. Sequenced by immunoSEQ multiplex PCR; TCRdb stores in-frame clones only, minus some. The sample records 250,000 to 400,000 clones, around 90% being singletons. What was sequenced was peripheral blood. The source of these receptors is a man aged 45-60 years with active or convalescent COVID-19.

The J gene is TRBJ1-5, the V gene TRBV24-1; no reliable D call. The V gene lost 9 bases and the J gene lost 9 bases, with 26 bases spanning the gap. The CDR3 runs 16 residues. Germline CDR1 reads KGHDR; CDR2 reads SFDVKD. This CDR3 reads CATSAQTIPSRRPQHF. The CDR3 DNA follows: TGTGCCACCTCGGCGCAGACAATTCCCTCAAGACGGCCCCAGCATTTT.

This chain joins TRBV9 and TRBJ2-1; TRBD1 matches at 7 bases. The CDR3 totals 17 residues. Per the germline V gene, CDR1 is SGDLS and CDR2 is YYNGEE. Germline trimming cut 2 bases from V and 4 bases from J; bases unmatched to any gene: 12. The DNA of the CDR3 is TGTGCCAGCAGCGTGGAGACAGGGTCAGAGATATACAATGAGCAGTTCTTC. Amino acid sequence: CASSVETGSEIYNEQFF.

This clone was seen many times. V is TRBV6-6 and J is TRBJ2-7, with D perhaps matching TRBD2 (5 bases). Germline loops: CDR1 MNHNY, CDR2 SVGAGI (reference sequence). The CDR3 is made up of 15 amino acids. V lost 8 bases, J lost 3 bases, and 20 bases lay in between. This CDR3 is CASRVVGPSGYEQYF. The CDR3 nucleotides read TGTGCCAGCCGCGTGGTCGGACCAAGCGGCTACGAGCAGTACTTC.

In regard to this clone: A junction boundary mismatches the germline segment, possibly from a read error. The identical CDR3 is also encoded by other nucleotide sequences in the sample. J is TRBJ1-5 and V is TRBV7-9, with 8 bases aligning to TRBD1. The germline V gene encodes CDR1 SEHNR and CDR2 FQNEAQ (reference sequence). The CDR3 extends over 16 amino acids. CDR3 sequence (DNA): TGTGCCAGCAGTTTAGAGGGGACAGGCAGCAATCAGCCCCAGCATTTT. Amino acids: CASSLEGTGSNQPQHF.

The chain combines TRBV12-5 with TRBJ2-2; 9 nucleotides line up with TRBD2. The CDR3 runs 16 residues. Germline V lookup: CDR1 LGHNT, CDR2 FRNRAP. With 7 bases clipped from V and 4 bases from J, the junction kept 10 bases outside the gene matches. The CDR3 DNA reads as TGTGCTAGTGCCGAGGGGACTAGCCGGAGCACCGGGGAGCTGTTTTTT. Protein: CASAEGTSRSTGELFF.

This clone was counted a few times. V is TRBV18 and J is TRBJ1-1, with D perhaps matching TRBD1 (6 bases). The CDR3 contains 14 residues. Germline CDR1 and CDR2: KGHSH and LQKENI. V lost 3 bases, J lost 2 bases, and 10 bases lay in between. CDR3 in DNA: TGTGCCAGCTCACCTGGGACACCAAACACTGAAGCTTTCTTT. Protein product: CASSPGTPNTEAFF.

This chain connects TRBV28 to TRBJ1-3; tentative D call: TRBD1 (5 bases). CDR1 and CDR2 (germline): MDHEN, SYDVKM. V was shortened by 5 bases and J by 2 bases, with 13 bases between the two germline ends. CDR3 length: 15 residues. The CDR3 reads CASSPTGTTGNTIYF. CDR3 coding DNA: TGTGCCAGCAGTCCGACCGGGACTACTGGAAACACCATATATTTT.

The J gene is TRBJ2-2, the V gene TRBV11-2, with a tentative D call TRBD1 (5 bases). The CDR3 has 14 amino acids. Trimming removed 5 bases from V and 6 bases from J, with 13 bases in between. Looked up from germline, CDR1 is SGHAT and CDR2 is FQNNGV. The CDR3, as DNA: TGTGCCAGCAGCCTGGCAGGGCTTTCCGGGGAGCTGTTTTTT. It specifies CASSLAGLSGELFF.

The chain carries TRBV7-9 and TRBJ1-6, with 9 bases matching TRBD1. Germline trimming cut 5 bases from V and 7 bases from J; bases unmatched to any gene: 6. CDR3 length: 15 amino acids. Looked up from germline, CDR1 is SEHNR and CDR2 is FQNEAQ (reference sequence). The CDR3 DNA is TGTGCCAGCAGCGGCCAAGGGACAGGGAATTCACCCCTCCACTTT. Protein product: CASSGQGTGNSPLHF. The full variable domain, in which reference TRBV7-9 and TRBJ1-6 provide the parts outside the CDR3, is DTGVSQNPRHKITKRGQNVTFRCDPISEHNRLYWYRQTLGQGPEFLTYFQNEAQLEKSRLLSDRFSAERPKGSFSTLEIQRTEQGDSAMYLCASSGQGTGNSPLHFGNGTRLTVT.

V and J are TRBV7-8 and TRBJ1-5; D is ambiguous. The CDR3 is made up of 14 amino acids. The germline V gene has CDR1 SGHVS and CDR2 FQNEAQ. The ends were cut back, 0 bases at V and 7 bases at J, with 10 bases in the middle. CDR3 DNA sequence: TGTGCCAGCAGCTTAGCCGGCGGGCTGCAGCCCCAGCATTTT. It specifies CASSLAGGLQPQHF.

This chain joins TRBV4-1 and TRBJ2-3; 9 nucleotides line up with TRBD2. The CDR3 consists of 14 residues. Trimming removed 6 bases from V and 5 bases from J; junction bases left unmatched: 6. Germline values: CDR1 MGHRA, CDR2 YSYEKL. The CDR3 DNA sequence: TGCGCCAGCAGATTAGCGGGAGTGGGAGATACGCAGTATTTT. This gives the protein CASRLAGVGDTQYF.

This chain connects TRBV5-1 to TRBJ1-4, with 7 bases lining up with TRBD1. From germline, CDR1 is SGHRS and CDR2 YFSETQ. After removal of 3 bases from V and 5 bases from J, the junction contained 7 bases not matched to a gene. CDR3 length equals 15 residues. CDR3 nucleotides: TGCGCCAGCAGCTCCATGACAGGGCCGAATGAAAAACTGTTTTTT. This encodes CASSSMTGPNEKLFF.

The V and J genes are TRBV2 and TRBJ2-1; 10 bases agree with TRBD2. The CDR3 spans 15 residues. From germline, CDR1 is SNHLY and CDR2 FYNNEI. V lost 7 bases, J lost 6 bases, and 9 bases stayed unmatched. For the CDR3, the DNA is TGTGCCAGCACTTTTAGCGGGAGGACTTTCAATGAGCAGTTCTTC. Translated: CASTFSGRTFNEQFF.

This rearrangement joins TRBV7-6 to TRBJ1-2; 10 bases agree with TRBD1. V dropped 5 bases and J dropped 1; count of bases not matched to a gene: 13. This CDR3 region has 18 residues. CDR1 is SGHVS and CDR2 is FNYEAQ in the germline V gene. The CDR3 bases are TGTGCCAGCAGCCAAGTGAGGGACAGGGGTTCGTTTAACTATGGCTACACCTTC. It is translated as CASSQVRDRGSFNYGYTF.

The V gene is TRBV18, the J gene TRBJ1-5, with 7 bases identical to TRBD1. Germline V gives CDR1 KGHSH, CDR2 LQKENI. After removal of 8 bases from V and 4 bases from J, the junction contained 11 bases not matched to a gene. The CDR3 is 15 amino acids. DNA for the CDR3: TGTGCCAGCAAGACGGATGGGACAGCAAATCAGCCCCAGCATTTT. Translated, it gives CASKTDGTANQPQHF.

V and J are TRBV10-3 and TRBJ2-7; 9 positions match TRBD2. The CDR3 sequence is 16 residues long. After removal of 3 bases from V and 3 bases from J, the junction contained 9 bases not matched to a gene. Germline lookup yields CDR1 ENHRY and CDR2 SYGVKD. The CDR3 DNA reads TGTGCCATCAGTGACCCCTCTAGCGGGAATCTCTACGAGCAGTACTTC. Its translation is CAISDPSSGNLYEQYF.

The chain has TRBV19 and TRBJ1-1; 8 positions agree with TRBD1. With 3 bases clipped from V and 7 bases from J, the junction kept 7 bases outside the gene matches. Looked up from germline, CDR1 is LNHDA and CDR2 is SQIVND (reference sequence). This CDR3 is built from 14 residues. This CDR3 is CASSMGQGAVEAFF. The CDR3 bases are TGTGCCAGTAGTATGGGGCAGGGGGCTGTTGAAGCTTTCTTT.

The DNA of the CDR3 is TGTGCCAGTAGGGCTGCGAGGGAAGGCACTGAAGCTTTCTTT. This encodes CASRAAREGTEAFF. The gene calls are TRBV19 and TRBJ1-1; D unresolved. Trimming pared 6 bases from V and 4 bases from J, leaving 15 bases between. CDR1 is LNHDA and CDR2 is SQIVND in the germline V gene (reference sequence). The CDR3 sequence is 14 residues long.

The chain combines TRBV19 with TRBJ1-5; tentative D call: TRBD1 (5 bases). The V gene's germline CDR1 is LNHDA and CDR2 SQIVND (reference sequence). The CDR3 spans 14 residues. Trimming stripped 6 bases from V and 2 bases from J, with 11 bases between. The CDR3 coding sequence is TGTGCCAGTAGGGGGGGGTTAGGCAATCAGCCCCAGCATTTT. Protein product: CASRGGLGNQPQHF.

The chain combines TRBV3-1 (or the pseudogene TRBV3-2) with TRBJ1-2; D is uncertain. Germline V gene data show CDR1 as LGHDT and CDR2 as YNNKEL (reference sequence). V was pared by 2 bases and J by 5 bases, with 18 bases between. The length of the CDR3 is 16 residues. CDR3 bases: TGTGCCAGCAGCCAATTTTCCACAGCTACCTATTATGGCTACACCTTC. Translation gives CASSQFSTATYYGYTF.

In its sample, this clone was seen a few times. The chain recombines TRBV18 with TRBJ1-1; D perhaps matches TRBD1 (5 bases). The V gene's germline CDR1 is KGHSH and CDR2 LQKENI. Between the trimmed V and J ends, which lost 2 bases and 7 bases, there was a span of 11 bases. This CDR3 is 13 amino acids long. The CDR3, as DNA: TGTGCCAGCTCACCAAACGGGGGGGGTGAAGCTTTCTTT. This codes for CASSPNGGGEAFF.

This clone was observed once. This chain uses TRBV5-5 with TRBJ1-1; D gene uncertain. Germline V gives CDR1 SGHKS, CDR2 YYEKEE (reference sequence). This CDR3 has 13 residues. V was pared by 0 bases and J by 7 bases, with 10 bases between. CDR3 bases: TGTGCCAGCAGCTTGGACCTATTGAATGAAGCTTTCTTT. The encoded protein is CASSLDLLNEAFF.

The rearrangement uses TRBV19 and TRBJ1-5; 12 bases fit TRBD1. With V trimmed by 6 bases and J by 5 bases, 5 bases remained unmatched. This CDR3 region has 15 residues. Germline V gene data show CDR1 as LNHDA and CDR2 as SQIVND (reference sequence). For the CDR3, the DNA is TGTGCCAGTAGCCGCGGGACAGGGGGCGATCAGCCCCAGCATTTT. Encoded protein: CASSRGTGGDQPQHF.

The chain uses TRBV29-1 and TRBJ2-5; possibly TRBD1 for D (6 bases). Germline V CDR1 and CDR2: SQVTM, ANQGSEA. The V end was cut by 2 bases, the J end by 4 bases, with 14 bases between. The CDR3 consists of 14 residues. The CDR3 is CSVERLGAGETQYF. DNA for the CDR3: TGCAGCGTTGAACGTTTGGGGGCGGGAGAGACCCAGTACTTC.

The J gene is TRBJ2-7, the V gene TRBV5-1; TRBD2 matches at 10 bases. CDR1 and CDR2 (germline): SGHRS, YFSETQ. The CDR3 has 16 residues. Unmatched junction bases numbered 8, after V lost 1 base and J lost 4 bases. CDR3 sequence: CASSLQPSGRKYEQYF. DNA for the CDR3: TGCGCCAGCAGCTTGCAGCCTAGCGGGAGAAAGTACGAGCAGTACTTC.

The rearrangement uses TRBV9 and TRBJ1-1, with 8 nucleotides matching TRBD1. This CDR3 spans 16 amino acids. With 4 bases clipped from V and 5 bases from J, the junction kept 13 bases outside the gene matches. Germline CDR1 and CDR2: SGDLS and YYNGEE. DNA for the CDR3: TGTGCCAGCAGCTTCGTCTCGGGCACAGGGGGGACTGAAGCTTTCTTT. Its protein product is CASSFVSGTGGTEAFF. The full variable domain, its missing parts supplied by reference TRBV9 and TRBJ1-1, is DSGVTQTPKHLITATGQRVTLRCSPRSGDLSVYWYQQSLDQGLQFLIQYYNGEERAKGNILERFSAQQFPDLHSELNLSSLELGDSALYFCASSFVSGTGGTEAFFGQGTRLTVV.

The CDR3 sequence is CASSQDRLAGNTDTQYF. The CDR3 DNA is TGTGCCAGCAGCCAAGATCGACTAGCGGGGAACACAGATACGCAGTATTTT. This chain joins TRBV4-2 and TRBJ2-3, with 11 bases that match TRBD2. Germline trimming cut 0 bases from V and 2 bases from J; bases unmatched to any gene: 4. The germline V gene encodes CDR1 LGHNA and CDR2 YNFKEQ. This CDR3 comprises 17 residues.

J is TRBJ2-7 and V is TRBV28, with D maybe TRBD2 (7 bases). With 3 bases removed from V and 7 bases from J, the gap between germline ends came to 13 bases. Per germline, CDR1 MDHEN and CDR2 SYDVKM. The CDR3 has 13 residues. CDR3: CASSLGGAGEQYF. In nucleotides, the CDR3 is TGTGCCAGCAGTTTGGGGGGGGCTGGGGAGCAGTACTTC.

This chain joins TRBV2 and TRBJ1-5; D might be TRBD1 (6 bases). The CDR3 extends over 16 amino acids. Per the germline V gene, CDR1 is SNHLY and CDR2 is FYNNEI. V lost 7 bases and J 0 bases, leaving 16 bases between the germline ends. CDR3 bases: TGTGCCAGCAAAGAGAGGGGGACGTATAGCAATCAGCCCCAGCATTTT. Its protein is CASKERGTYSNQPQHF.

The rearrangement joins TRBV5-1 to TRBJ1-4, with a possible D match to TRBD1 (5 bases). Looked up from germline, CDR1 is SGHRS and CDR2 is YFSETQ. The germline V and J ends were trimmed by 0 bases and 7 bases, with 16 bases remaining between them. This CDR3 has 16 residues. The CDR3: CASSLVRAGSVEKLFF. The DNA of the CDR3 is TGCGCCAGCAGCTTGGTAAGGGCAGGGTCGGTTGAAAAACTGTTTTTT.